The 11 T cell receptor beta chains reported below all come from one sample, sequenced in a study of blood T cell repertoires in COVID-19. Profiled with immunoSEQ multiplex PCR; TCRdb holds only in-frame clones, not every one. This sample has 35,000 to 45,000 clones; around nine tenths occur once, and the top ten carry 8% to 10%. The sequencing input was peripheral blood. These receptor sequences come from a man aged 45-60 years with active COVID-19.

V gene TRBV6-5 combines with J gene TRBJ1-6, with 7 bases that match TRBD1. Germline V CDR1 and CDR2: MNHEY, SVGAGI. The V and J ends lost 7 bases and 5 bases, in that order; junction bases with no gene match: 5. The CDR3 is made up of 14 amino acids. CDR3 amino acids: CASTLGQNNSPLHF. The CDR3 bases are TGTGCCAGCACCTTGGGACAGAATAATTCACCCCTCCACTTT.

The CDR3 is CASSLAQTSGSIYNEQFF. The CDR3 region has the DNA TGTGCCAGCAGCTTAGCGCAAACTAGCGGGAGTATCTACAATGAGCAGTTCTTC. This chain uses TRBV7-2 with TRBJ2-1, with 11 bases identical to TRBD2. The germline gives CDR1 SGHTA, CDR2 FQGNSA. Trimming removed 0 bases from V and 3 bases from J; junction bases left unmatched: 7. CDR3 size: 18 residues.

The chain carries TRBV7-8 and TRBJ1-1, with no clear D. Germline CDR1 reads SGHVS; CDR2 reads FQNEAQ. This CDR3 region has 13 residues. Trimming took 4 bases from V and 1 from J, leaving 7 bases between them. In DNA form, the CDR3 reads TGTGCCAGCAGCTCCGACACGAACACTGAAGCTTTCTTT. The encoded protein is CASSSDTNTEAFF.

V usage is TRBV5-5 and J usage is TRBJ1-4; tentatively, D is TRBD1 (5 bases). The ends were cut back, 0 bases at V and 4 bases at J, with 10 bases in the middle. The length of the CDR3 is 15 residues. Germline lookup yields CDR1 SGHKS and CDR2 YYEKEE (reference sequence). CDR3 in DNA: TGTGCCAGCAGCTTGGGGGGCCCCCTTAATGAAAAACTGTTTTTT. Its protein product is CASSLGGPLNEKLFF.

This chain joins TRBV3-1 (or the pseudogene TRBV3-2) and TRBJ1-5, with 10 nucleotides matching TRBD1. J gave up 3 bases and V 5 bases, and 4 bases lay outside the gene matches. Germline lookup yields CDR1 LGHDT and CDR2 YNNKEL (reference sequence). This CDR3 spans 15 amino acids. The DNA for the CDR3 is TGTGCCAGCAGCGACGGACAGGGGGACAATCAGCCCCAGCATTTT. Protein sequence: CASSDGQGDNQPQHF.

The V and J genes are TRBV20-1 and TRBJ2-3, with D hard to call. Germline V gene lookup returns CDR1 DFQATT and CDR2 SNEGSKA (reference sequence). With 6 bases removed from V and 8 bases from J, the gap between germline ends came to 9 bases. The CDR3 spans 10 residues. The CDR3 spells CSALRGTQYF. As DNA, the CDR3 is TGCAGTGCCCTACGAGGTACGCAGTATTTT.

The genes are TRBV5-5 and TRBJ2-7; 10 bases map to TRBD2. Trimming at V came to 1 base and at J to 4 bases, leaving 5 bases not matched to a gene. CDR1 and CDR2 from the germline V gene are SGHKS and YYEKEE (reference sequence). The CDR3 loop spans 15 amino acids. The CDR3 DNA reads TGTGCCAGCAGCTTGTCGGCTAGCGGGAGTTACGAGCAGTACTTC. This sequence encodes CASSLSASGSYEQYF.

This chain uses TRBV4-1 with TRBJ2-7, with a weak D call TRBD2 (6 bases). The CDR3 loop spans 14 amino acids. Looked up from germline, CDR1 is MGHRA and CDR2 is YSYEKL. V gave up 3 bases and J gave up 6 bases, with 15 bases separating them. The CDR3 bases are TGCGCCAGCAGCCAGGTGGGGGGAGACGCCGAGCAGTACTTC. Translating it yields CASSQVGGDAEQYF.

The sample holds one count of this clone. CDR3 DNA: TGCGCCAGCAGCTTCGGGACAGGGGGCGACGAGCAGTACTTC. As protein: CASSFGTGGDEQYF. The chain carries TRBV5-1 and TRBJ2-7; 12 bases are shared with TRBD1. Germline assignment: CDR1 SGHRS and CDR2 YFSETQ. CDR3 length: 14 amino acids. The V gene end was trimmed by 2 bases and the J gene end by 5 bases; junction bases not matched to a gene: 2.

The chain's CDR3 is CASSLRGGWTDTQYF. The DNA for the CDR3 is TGTGCCAGCAGTTTAAGGGGGGGCTGGACAGATACGCAGTATTTT. V and J are TRBV28 and TRBJ2-3; TRBD2 is a possible D gene (7 bases). Deletions cut 2 bases from V and 3 bases from J, with 12 bases between. Germline V lookup: CDR1 MDHEN, CDR2 SYDVKM. The CDR3 contains 15 residues.

The genes are TRBV3-1 (or the pseudogene TRBV3-2) and TRBJ2-1; 10 bases match TRBD2. Per the germline V gene, CDR1 is LGHDT and CDR2 is YNNKEL (reference sequence). This CDR3 is built from 15 residues. The V gene end was trimmed by 1 base and the J gene end by 6 bases; junction bases not matched to a gene: 3. CDR3 protein: CASSQVSSGSNEQFF. DNA for the CDR3: TGTGCCAGCAGCCAAGTGTCTAGCGGGAGCAATGAGCAGTTCTTC.